The following is a T cell receptor (beta chain) sequence with its context. The antigen it recognizes is unknown. No base-level quality is on record; no much larger clone is a single base apart. This sample is part of a study of cytomegalovirus exposure and HLA in healthy donors (dated by TCRdb to the late 2010s). For context, the study as a whole: According to an earlier analysis of a few hundred of the donors, about 179 million T cells yielded 120 million or so unique TCR beta sequences and around 300 Gb of sequence data. About 280 gigabases of sequencing data and approximately 93 million unique TCR sequences were included in an early release covering 550 to 650 HLA-typed donors. The genetic ancestry cluster associated with self-reported Caucasian donors included approximately 85% of the 398 genotyped donors. The aim of the study was to test whether cataloging public T cell receptors could identify signatures of past pathogen exposure. The T cell repertoires of some 670 subjects were profiled by immunosequencing and related to cytomegalovirus serostatus. A separate validation cohort of over a hundred different subjects was used in addition to the roughly 640-subject first cohort. To predict cytomegalovirus infection status, the study brought together high-throughput TCR immunosequencing, statistical association of individual TCRs with disease status, and machine learning. To study patterns of TCR occurrence, a later analysis re-analyzed previously published TCR beta repertoires from 666 donors and added high-resolution HLA genotyping. In the later analysis, no new phenotypic data were used to find candidate immune exposures; instead, reliance was placed on TCR beta sequences and their occurrence across donors. An earlier analysis of fewer than 750 of the donors used high-throughput TCR beta sequencing to judge whether each TCR beta V gene segment behaved as functional or pseudogenic. Donor age, sex, ethnicity and CMV serostatus were collected together with the repertoire data. In a later genetic analysis, genome-wide SNP genotypes for 398 of the 666 donors were used, and that subset was treated as a discovery cohort. All discovery cohort repertoires had been generated using a single sequencing platform. Both class I and class II loci were covered by HLA typing, at four-digit resolution. The number of donors typed differed by locus, with roughly 620-630 for A, B, C, DRB1 and DQB1, roughly 520 for DQA1, about 610 for DPA1, and around 430 for DPB1. Because of strong linkage in the cohort, 4 to 6 DR-DQ haplotypes were treated as single units for association and clustering. Across 398 genotyped donors of the cohort, an average of roughly 200,000 unique TCR beta nucleotide sequences per donor were sequenced, and roughly 17% of those sequences were non-productive. General conclusions and limits of the study: Because the 87-base-pair reads could not distinguish some IMGT-functional V segments, including TRBV6-2 and TRBV6-3, those segments were excluded. Several of the top co-occurrence clusters appeared to be linked to parvovirus B19, influenza, CMV and Epstein-Barr virus, according to a later analysis. According to a later analysis, most CMV-associated TCR beta chains appeared to be HLA-restricted, and the HLA associations seemed to be driven largely by CMV exposure. Most TCR sequences were seen in very few donors, while some public TCRs were found in many individuals. CMV serostatus was the only immune exposure information available for the cohort. The sequencing pipeline was judged likely to have produced a cluster of highly shared sequence variants as a technical artifact. In both the original and validation cohorts, the classifier was reported to diagnose cytomegalovirus status with high specificity and sensitivity. A later genetic analysis reported fewer N-insertions in productive TCRs among donors in an Asian-associated ancestry cluster than the approximately 670-donor mean. In a later genetic analysis, a missense DCLRE1C variant was associated with V-gene and J-gene trimming of TCR beta chains, and the association was replicated in an independent cohort. A later analysis found that HLA-associated TCR beta chains were more clonally expanded and had lower generation probabilities than equally common non-associated chains. Because counts were too low, seventeen rarely observed V segments, including chromosome 9 orphons, were excluded from the earlier analysis of 587 of the donors. In an earlier analysis of approximately 600 of the donors, most TCR beta V segments were observed in productive rearrangements about 87% or about 30% of the time, broadly matching IMGT annotations. In the study, 150 to 200 TCR beta chains were listed as associated with cytomegalovirus. A later analysis found that TCR association rates varied across HLA loci, with DRB1 alleles showing the most associated TCRs and HLA-C alleles the fewest. This cohort had only TCR beta chains sequenced, and the lack of alpha or paired-chain data limited which features could be detected. According to the authors, the approach could potentially be generalized to other disease states and immunological phenotypes. Because HLA typing was missing for some donors at each locus, association tests included only the typed subset. When HLA alleles, especially DR and DQ, strongly co-occurred, TCR associations were difficult to assign to individual alleles. Roughly uniform sequencing depth across donors was assumed in presence/absence analyses, although this assumption may not hold. Correlated functional status among segregating V segments might reflect linkage disequilibrium, but an unknown experimental factor could not be ruled out. A further reported finding was that TCR beta sequences accurately predicted the HLA-A and HLA-B alleles for most subjects in the first cohort. In vitro tests confirmed that a few of the cytomegalovirus-associated TCR beta chains recognize cytomegalovirus antigens. A later analysis associated about 17,000 TCR beta sequences with specific HLA alleles at a false discovery rate of 0.05.

The CDR3 runs 15 residues from the cysteine to the phenylalanine. Only CDR3 DNA is held: 45 bases, read in frame from base 1. CDR1 and CDR2, per the germline V gene, are SGHRS and YFSETQ. After removal of 4 bases from V and 5 bases from J, the junction retains 10 bases not matched to a gene. The cohort comprised several hundred healthy bone marrow donors. At the time of sampling, every cohort member was nominally healthy, though immune exposures that went unrecorded were likely present. The donor tested CMV seronegative, placing the donor among the approximately 400 seronegative members of the cohort. Every donor gave a peripheral blood sample, and the peripheral blood mononuclear cells from that sample were used for TCR beta sequencing. The Qiagen DNeasy Blood Extraction Kit was used to extract genomic DNA from the blood cell samples. Library prep was done by the immunoSEQ multiplex PCR assay. A mixture of 60 forward primers for TCR Vbeta segments and 13 reverse primers for TCR Jbeta segments was used in the multiplex PCR. Amplification of the CDR3 region of rearranged TCR beta genes was performed with a multiplex PCR assay on genomic DNA. The Illumina HiSeq System was used to sequence the amplified TCR beta libraries as 87-base-pair reads. The paper's processing steps were these. A later analysis tallied tens of millions of unique TCR beta chains across the 700 or so repertoires, and some 10 million of those chains were shared by two or more donors. A nearest-neighbor algorithm error-corrected the raw reads and collapsed the reads into unique sequences, merging closely related sequences to remove PCR and sequencing errors. V, D and J gene segments were assigned by aligning CDR3 sequences to IMGT reference sequences. For a sequence to be retained, a match of at least six nucleotides to both a V gene segment and a J gene segment was required. Rearrangements were classified as productive when the CDR3 lacked stop codons and remained in frame with V and J, and all other rearrangements were classified as non-productive. Following IMGT convention, CDR3 was defined as the stretch from the second conserved V-encoded cysteine to the conserved J-encoded phenylalanine. Sequences without an unambiguous match to a single V gene segment were excluded from the earlier analysis of about 630 of the donors. An earlier analysis of 450 to 650 of the donors called V segments functional above 56.7% productive rearrangements and segregating when the between-donor standard deviation exceeded 5%. A statistical classification framework was developed to diagnose cytomegalovirus status using the catalog of TCR beta chain sequences. In a later analysis, TCR nucleotide sequences were compared against IMGT/GENE-DB human TR gene sequences so that V and J genes could be assigned. The TCRdist pipeline was used in a later analysis to assign CDR3 sequences and most-parsimonious VDJ recombination scenarios. In a later analysis, every TCR beta chain was defined by the combination of its CDR3 amino acid sequence and its V-gene family, and reads without a unique V-gene family were dropped. A later analysis removed roughly 590 highly shared, low-generation-probability nucleotide sequences to deal with suspected cross-contamination and a sequencing artifact. For each public chain, a later analysis derived a clonal expansion index from normalized ranks of inferred template counts within each repertoire. A later analysis computed generation probabilities with a VDJ recombination model fitted to out-of-frame rearrangements, and checked the results against IGoR. In a later analysis, TCR-TCR, TCR-HLA and TCR-CMV co-occurrence was scored with hypergeometric tests, and a repertoire-size bias correction was applied to TCR pairs. False discovery rates were estimated in a later analysis by permuting HLA or CMV assignments 20 times. In a later analysis, co-occurring TCRs were grouped with DBSCAN, and TCRdist sequence similarity was added when clustering was performed within HLA-allele-positive subsets. Co-occurrence clustering excluded repertoires with fewer than 30,000 or more than 120,000 public chains, plus five with anomalous nucleotide sharing. Held by TCRdb, this immuneACCESS table contains in-frame sequences only and omits some clones. Under half of the omission traces to an unresolved V gene where checked; the cause of the rest is unknown. V and J calls and clone size are copied from that table; D and trimming were computed from the DNA. Counted in this sample were tens of thousands of clones; around two thirds of them appeared once. 3% to 4% of the sample is held by the ten biggest clonotypes.

The clonotype originates from a woman aged 25 to 39 in good health and CMV-seronegative. The sequenced sample was PBMCs. The sequence is built from TRBV5-1 and TRBJ1-2, and TRBD1 aligns with 8 junction nucleotides. This receptor carries the CDR3 CASSKSGTGIYGYTF. At the DNA level, the sequence is TGCGCCAGCAGCAAGTCCGGGACAGGCATATATGGCTACACCTTC.